The sequence of this TCR beta chain was determined in a study of cytomegalovirus exposure and HLA in healthy donors listed by TCRdb under 2017. In the study overall: According to an earlier analysis of several hundred of the donors, about 179 million T cells yielded 117 million unique TCR beta sequences and about 300 Gb of sequence data. An early release covering about 600 HLA-typed donors comprised approximately 300 gigabases of sequencing data and 85 million or so unique TCR sequences. Of the roughly 410 genotyped donors, more than 75% were placed in the genetic ancestry cluster associated with self-reported Caucasian donors. The study aimed to test whether cataloging public T cell receptors could reveal signatures of past pathogen exposure. The T cell repertoires of some 670 subjects were profiled by immunosequencing and related to cytomegalovirus serostatus. Besides the first cohort of 666 subjects, a separate validation cohort made up of roughly 120 different subjects was used. To predict cytomegalovirus infection status, the study combined high-throughput TCR immunosequencing, statistical association of individual TCRs with disease status, and machine learning. A later analysis re-analyzed previously published TCR beta repertoires from roughly 600 donors and added high-resolution HLA genotyping to study TCR occurrence patterns. Rather than drawing on any new phenotypic data, the later analysis identified candidate immune exposures from TCR beta sequences and the way those sequences occurred across donors. An earlier analysis of 587 of the donors used high-throughput TCR beta sequencing to judge whether each TCR beta V gene segment behaved as functional or pseudogenic. Donor age, sex, ethnicity and CMV serostatus were collected together with the repertoire data. Genome-wide SNP genotypes for about three fifths of the roughly 670 donors were used in a later genetic analysis, which treated that subset as a discovery cohort. Every repertoire in the discovery cohort had been generated on one and the same sequencing platform. Both class I and class II loci were covered by HLA typing, at four-digit resolution. Typing coverage varied by locus: roughly 629-630 donors for A, B, C, DRB1 and DQB1; more than 500 for DQA1; around 570 for DPA1; roughly 470 for DPB1. Five DR-DQ haplotypes were handled as single units for association and clustering, since linkage in the cohort was strong. Across approximately 420 genotyped donors of the cohort, an average of 235,054 unique TCR beta nucleotide sequences per donor were sequenced, and roughly a sixth of those sequences were non-productive.

The cohort was made up of hundreds of healthy bone marrow donors. Cohort members were all nominally healthy when sampled, although unrecorded immune exposures were likely present. The donor tested CMV seronegative and was one of the 352 seronegative cohort members. Every donor gave a peripheral blood sample, and the peripheral blood mononuclear cells from that sample were used for TCR beta sequencing. Genomic DNA was extracted from the blood cell samples with the Qiagen DNeasy Blood Extraction Kit. The library was made by the immunoSEQ multiplex PCR assay. A mixture of 60 forward primers for TCR Vbeta segments and 13 reverse primers for TCR Jbeta segments was used in the multiplex PCR. The CDR3 region of rearranged TCR beta genes was amplified from genomic DNA by a multiplex PCR assay. The amplified TCR beta libraries were sequenced on the Illumina HiSeq System as 87-base-pair reads. The source study handled its data this way. A later analysis counted around 72 million unique TCR beta chains across the 600 to 850 repertoires, and some 11 million of these chains were shared by at least two donors. A nearest-neighbor algorithm error-corrected the raw reads and collapsed the reads into unique sequences, merging closely related sequences to remove PCR and sequencing errors. CDR3 sequences were aligned to IMGT reference sequences to assign V, D and J gene segments. For a sequence to be retained, a match of at least six nucleotides was required to both a V gene segment and a J gene segment. Rearrangements were classified as productive when the CDR3 lacked stop codons and remained in frame with V and J, and all other rearrangements were classified as non-productive. CDR3 was defined according to IMGT convention as the region running from the second conserved V-encoded cysteine to the conserved J-encoded phenylalanine. In an earlier analysis of roughly 610 of the donors, sequences lacking an unambiguous match to a single V gene segment were excluded. An earlier analysis of approximately 590 of the donors called V segments functional above 56.7% productive rearrangements and segregating when the between-donor standard deviation exceeded 5%. To diagnose cytomegalovirus status from the catalog of TCR beta chain sequences, a statistical classification framework was built. V and J gene assignment, in a later analysis, came from comparing TCR nucleotide sequences with IMGT/GENE-DB human TR gene sequences. A later analysis assigned CDR3 sequences and most-parsimonious VDJ recombination scenarios with the TCRdist pipeline. In a later analysis, every TCR beta chain was defined by the combination of its CDR3 amino acid sequence and its V-gene family, and reads without a unique V-gene family were dropped. To address suspected cross-contamination and a sequencing artifact, a later analysis removed a few hundred highly shared, low-generation-probability nucleotide sequences. In a later analysis, a clonal expansion index was calculated for each public chain from normalized within-repertoire ranks of inferred template counts. In a later analysis, generation probabilities were computed using a VDJ recombination model fitted to out-of-frame rearrangements, and the results were checked against IGoR. In a later analysis, hypergeometric tests were used to score TCR-TCR, TCR-HLA and TCR-CMV co-occurrence, with a repertoire-size bias correction applied to TCR pairs. In a later analysis, false discovery rates were estimated by permuting HLA or CMV assignments 20 times. In a later analysis, co-occurring TCRs were grouped with DBSCAN, and TCRdist sequence similarity was added when clustering was performed within HLA-allele-positive subsets. Repertoires with fewer than 30,000 or more than 120,000 public chains, plus five repertoires with anomalous nucleotide sharing, were excluded from co-occurrence clustering. Sourced from immuneACCESS, this table was stored by TCRdb with only in-frame sequences that have V and J called. A share of the clones is absent; for the studies checked, an unresolved V gene accounts for under half, and the remainder has no known explanation. V, J and clone size reflect that table, while D and trimming were determined from the DNA. The sample contains about 98,000 clones, 70% of them found a single time. Together, the top ten hold 2% to 3% of the sample.

What the authors observed across the whole study: While some public TCRs were present in many individuals, most TCR sequences turned up only very rarely across donors. Immune exposure information for the cohort was limited to CMV serostatus. According to a later genetic analysis, donors in an Asian-associated ancestry cluster had fewer N-insertions in productive TCRs than the approximately 630-donor mean. According to a later analysis, most CMV-associated TCR beta chains appeared to be HLA-restricted, and the HLA associations seemed to be driven largely by CMV exposure. In a later genetic analysis, a missense DCLRE1C variant was associated with V-gene and J-gene trimming of TCR beta chains, and the association was replicated in an independent cohort. Specific HLA alleles were associated with 15,000 to 20,000 TCR beta sequences at a false discovery rate of 0.05 in a later analysis. Strong co-occurrence of HLA alleles, especially DR and DQ, made assigning TCR associations to individual alleles difficult. Roughly uniform sequencing depth across donors was assumed in presence/absence analyses, although this assumption may not hold. A later analysis reported that several top co-occurrence clusters appeared linked to parvovirus B19, influenza, CMV and Epstein-Barr virus. Because counts were too low, 15 to 20 rarely observed V segments, including chromosome 9 orphons, were left out of the earlier analysis of about 620 of the donors. In a later analysis, HLA-associated TCR beta chains showed more clonal expansion and lower generation probabilities than non-associated chains that were equally common. Three of the identified cytomegalovirus-associated TCR beta chains were confirmed in vitro to be specific for cytomegalovirus antigens. A further reported finding was that TCR beta sequences accurately predicted the HLA-A and HLA-B alleles for most subjects in the first cohort. According to a later analysis, TCR association rates differed among HLA loci, with DRB1 alleles showing the most associated TCRs and HLA-C alleles showing the fewest. Cytomegalovirus status was reported to be diagnosed by the classifier with high specificity and sensitivity in both the original and validation cohorts. This cohort had only TCR beta chains sequenced, and the lack of alpha or paired-chain data limited which features could be detected. The study listed 164 TCR beta chains as associated with cytomegalovirus. A cluster of highly shared sequence variants was judged likely to represent a technical artifact of the sequencing pipeline. Linkage disequilibrium might explain the correlated functional status among segregating V segments, but an unknown experimental factor could not be ruled out. Because HLA typing was unavailable for some donors at each locus, only the typed subset was used in association tests. In an earlier analysis of some 540 of the donors, most TCR beta V segments appeared in productive rearrangements about 87% or about 30% of the time, broadly matching IMGT annotations. The authors suggested that the approach could potentially be extended to other disease states and immunological phenotypes. The 87-base-pair reads could not distinguish some IMGT-functional V segments, including TRBV6-2 and TRBV6-3, so those segments were excluded.

CDR1 LNHDA and CDR2 SQIVND were looked up in the germline V gene (reference sequence). At the junction V is shortened by 4 bases and J by 7 bases; bases outside the gene matches: 10. CDR3 length: 16 amino acids, cysteine to phenylalanine. The only DNA kept is the CDR3, 48 bases in frame from the first base. Of note for this clone: Its antigen remains undetermined. It has no much larger one-base neighbor in the sample; base qualities were not kept.

Sequenced sample: PBMCs. The chain is assembled from TRBV19 and TRBJ1-4, and 9 bases in between align with TRBD1. The TCR comes from a man aged 50 or older in good health and CMV-seronegative. The nucleotides read TGTGCCAGTAGTAACCGGGACAGGGCCCTCGGTGAAAAACTGTTTTTT. This is translated as CASSNRDRALGEKLFF. With all but the CDR3 taken from the reference TRBV19 and TRBJ1-4 genes, the full variable domain is: DGGITQSPKYLFRKEGQNVTLSCEQNLNHDAMYWYRQDPGQGLRLIYYSQIVNDFQKGDIAEGYSVSREKKESFPLTVTSAQKNPTAFYLCASSNRDRALGEKLFFGSGTQLSVL.